These 21 T cell receptor beta chains share one sample of origin, sequenced in a study of T cell responses to AZD1222 COVID-19 vaccine. The table came from immunoSEQ multiplex PCR; TCRdb's copy has only in-frame clones and leaves some out. The sample has approximately 190,000 clones; 94% are singletons. The sample here was peripheral blood, taken on day 0 of AZD1222 vaccination. The receptors were sampled from an adult in good health.

J is TRBJ2-7 and V is TRBV7-2; the match to TRBD2 covers 10 bases. Germline trimming cut 4 bases from V and 3 bases from J; bases unmatched to any gene: 6. The CDR3 has 15 residues. Germline V gives CDR1 SGHTA, CDR2 FQGNSA. Here the CDR3 reads CASSYGLAVVYEQYF. In DNA form, the CDR3 reads TGTGCCAGCAGCTACGGACTAGCGGTTGTCTACGAGCAGTACTTC.

The chain links TRBV4-1 to TRBJ2-7; D is uncertain. This CDR3 has 13 amino acids. The germline CDR1 and CDR2 sequences are MGHRA and YSYEKL. V lost 0 bases to trimming and J lost 6 bases, with 9 bases between them. The CDR3 reads CASSQDSFREQYF. CDR3 nucleotides: TGCGCCAGCAGCCAAGATAGTTTCCGCGAGCAGTACTTC.

V usage is TRBV6-1 and J usage is TRBJ2-7; D gene uncertain. Deletions cut 1 base from V and 2 bases from J, with 9 bases between. The CDR3 runs 14 residues. CDR1 and CDR2 from the germline V gene are MNHNS and SASEGT. The CDR3 nucleotides are TGTGCCAGCAGTGAAGGAGGTAGGGCCTACGAGCAGTACTTC. This codes for CASSEGGRAYEQYF.

CDR3 in DNA: TGTGCCAGCAGCCAACTGCCGGGACAGGGGACCTACGAGCAGTACTTC. Amino acid sequence: CASSQLPGQGTYEQYF. The chain employs TRBV7-9 and TRBJ2-7; 10 positions match TRBD1. This CDR3 has 16 amino acids. The junction had 9 bases not matched to a gene; V was cut back by 5 bases and J by 2 bases. The V gene's germline CDR1 is SEHNR and CDR2 FQNEAQ (reference sequence).

V gene TRBV20-1 combines with J gene TRBJ2-5, with D uncertain. The germline V gene has CDR1 DFQATT and CDR2 SNEGSKA (reference sequence). The germline V and J ends were trimmed by 6 bases and 1 base, with 6 bases remaining between them. This CDR3 region has 11 residues. The CDR3 protein is CSAKGQETQYF. Here the CDR3 DNA reads TGCAGTGCGAAGGGCCAAGAGACCCAGTACTTC.

On this clone: Sequence at one end of the junction differs from germline and may be a read error. The chain employs TRBV6-6 and TRBJ1-4; perhaps TRBD1 as D (6 bases). CDR1 and CDR2 (germline): MNHNY, SVGAGI (reference sequence). This CDR3 is 13 amino acids long. The CDR3 DNA reads as TGTGCCAGCAGTTATTCAGGGGCGCGGGCTATGGTTTTT. Protein product: CASSYSGARAMVF.

The chain recombines TRBV14 with TRBJ2-1; D is perhaps TRBD2 (6 bases). Deletions cut 1 base from V and 4 bases from J, with 14 bases between. The CDR3 length is 16 residues. Germline assignment: CDR1 SGHDN and CDR2 FVKESK. In DNA, the CDR3 is TGTGCCAGCAGCCAAGTGGAGGGAGGACCTTACAATGAGCAGTTCTTC. Its translation: CASSQVEGGPYNEQFF.

J is TRBJ1-4 and V is TRBV5-1, with D hard to call. The germline CDR1 and CDR2 sequences are SGHRS and YFSETQ. This CDR3 spans 15 amino acids. V was pared by 2 bases and J by 12 bases, with 20 bases between. CDR3 loop: CASSFGVLDRAELFF. The CDR3 bases are TGCGCCAGCAGCTTTGGGGTACTAGATAGGGCAGAACTGTTTTTT.

The rearrangement joins TRBV19 to TRBJ1-5; 9 bases fit TRBD1. This CDR3 has 18 residues. After removal of 7 bases from V and 1 base from J, the junction contained 14 bases not matched to a gene. CDR1 and CDR2 from the germline V gene are LNHDA and SQIVND (reference sequence). In DNA, the CDR3 is TGTGCCAGTACCTCCCCTCCCGGGACAGGGTTCAGCAATCAGCCCCAGCATTTT. It translates to CASTSPPGTGFSNQPQHF.

The V gene is TRBV25-1, the J gene TRBJ2-3; D is undetermined. The V end was cut by 4 bases, the J end by 0 bases, with 11 bases between. Germline values: CDR1 MGHDK, CDR2 SYGVNS. The length of the CDR3 is 15 residues. The DNA of the CDR3 is TGTGCCAGCAGTGCGTCTAAGCCTAGCACAGATACGCAGTATTTT. Translating gives CASSASKPSTDTQYF.

The gene calls are TRBV27 and TRBJ1-5; the match to TRBD1 covers 8 bases. Germline V lookup: CDR1 MNHEY, CDR2 SMNVEV (reference sequence). This CDR3 comprises 17 residues. V lost 6 bases and J lost 6; bases outside the gene matches: 16. The CDR3 DNA reads TGTGCCAGCAGCCGTATGGCTCCAGGGGGCCGGGGTCAGCCCCAGCATTTT. This codes for CASSRMAPGGRGQPQHF.

This chain uses TRBV28 with TRBJ1-4, with D tentatively TRBD1 (5 bases). Germline V gene sequence: CDR1 MDHEN, CDR2 SYDVKM. Between the trimmed V and J ends, which lost 6 bases and 0 bases, there was a span of 11 bases. The CDR3 contains 15 residues. CDR3 nucleotide sequence: TGTGCCAGCAGGTGGGGGTTGGCAACTAATGAAAAACTGTTTTTT. As protein: CASRWGLATNEKLFF. The whole variable domain, filled in from reference TRBV28 and TRBJ1-4, reads DVKVTQSSRYLVKRTGEKVFLECVQDMDHENMFWYRQDPGLGLRLIYFSYDVKMKEKGDIPEGYSVSREKKERFSLILESASTNQTSMYLCASRWGLATNEKLFFGSGTQLSVL.

In this sample, this clone turned up once. The rearrangement uses TRBV5-4 and TRBJ1-4; TRBD1 agrees at 7 bases. The V and J ends lost 4 bases and 7 bases, in that order; junction bases with no gene match: 7. CDR1 and CDR2 (germline): SGHNT, YYREEE (reference sequence). This CDR3 is 14 amino acids long. Here the CDR3 reads CASSARQGGEKLFF. The CDR3 nucleotides read TGTGCCAGCAGCGCCCGGCAGGGGGGTGAAAAACTGTTTTTT.

Only a few counts were recorded for this clone. The rearrangement links TRBV7-8 to TRBJ2-7; D is unresolved. The ends were cut back, 5 bases at V and 3 bases at J, with 20 bases in the middle. Germline values: CDR1 SGHVS, CDR2 FQNEAQ. The CDR3 is 16 residues long. The CDR3 sequence is CASSLLNMPSGYEQYF. DNA of the CDR3: TGTGCCAGCAGCCTCCTAAATATGCCTTCGGGCTACGAGCAGTACTTC.

This clone appeared once. J is TRBJ2-5 and V is TRBV10-3, with 7 bases lining up with TRBD2. CDR3 size: 16 residues. The germline V gene has CDR1 ENHRY and CDR2 SYGVKD. The junction had 9 bases not matched to a gene; V was cut back by 0 bases and J by 5 bases. This chain's CDR3 is CAISESTGGGYETQYF. The DNA for the CDR3 is TGTGCCATCAGTGAGTCGACCGGGGGAGGGTACGAGACCCAGTACTTC.

This clone was seen a few times. The V call is TRBV15, the J call TRBJ1-3; 7 nucleotides line up with TRBD1. This CDR3 is 15 amino acids long. V lost 4 bases, J lost 4 bases, and 7 bases stayed unmatched. CDR1 LNHNV and CDR2 YYDKDF come from the germline V gene (reference sequence). CDR3 sequence: CATSKTGDSGNTIYF. DNA of the CDR3: TGTGCCACCAGCAAAACAGGGGATAGCGGAAACACCATATATTTT.

The J gene is TRBJ2-1, the V gene TRBV7-8, with 12 bases aligning to TRBD2. J gave up 5 bases and V 5 bases, and 10 bases lay outside the gene matches. Germline V gives CDR1 SGHVS, CDR2 FQNEAQ. The CDR3 contains 17 residues. The CDR3 here is CASSPLATSGRNNEQFF. The CDR3 region has the DNA TGTGCCAGCAGCCCCTTGGCAACTAGCGGGAGGAACAATGAGCAGTTCTTC.

The chain recombines TRBV27 with TRBJ1-6; 8 nucleotides line up with TRBD1. The V gene end was trimmed by 6 bases and the J gene end by 0 bases; junction bases not matched to a gene: 13. The germline V gene encodes CDR1 MNHEY and CDR2 SMNVEV (reference sequence). The CDR3 contains 19 residues. The chain's CDR3 is CASSALGQGPSSYNSPLHF. The CDR3 coding sequence is TGTGCCAGCAGCGCCCTTGGACAGGGCCCAAGCTCCTATAATTCACCCCTCCACTTT.

The J gene is TRBJ2-3, the V gene TRBV5-4, with a weak D call TRBD1 (7 bases). There are 15 residues in the CDR3. Trimming shortened V by 1 base and J by 2 bases, and 11 bases separated the two germline ends. Germline assignment: CDR1 SGHNT and CDR2 YYREEE (reference sequence). The CDR3 nucleotides are TGTGCCAGCAGCTTGCCAGGGGGACTCACAGATACGCAGTATTTT. This sequence encodes CASSLPGGLTDTQYF.

This clone was counted between two and nine times. The rearrangement uses TRBV4-3 and TRBJ1-2, with a possible D match to TRBD1 (5 bases). From germline, CDR1 is LGHNA and CDR2 YSLEER. The CDR3 loop spans 16 amino acids. V was cut by 0 bases and J by 8 bases, with 19 bases left in between. This CDR3 reads CASSQDRSGLVWGYTF. CDR3 bases: TGCGCCAGCAGCCAAGATCGGTCAGGGTTGGTCTGGGGCTACACCTTC.

The chain uses TRBV19 and TRBJ1-1, with D unclear. Trimming stripped 7 bases from V and 7 bases from J, with 10 bases between. This CDR3 contains 11 residues. CDR1 is LNHDA, CDR2 SQIVND, per germline (reference sequence). CDR3 sequence reads: CASTRVGEAFF. The DNA of the CDR3 is TGTGCCAGTACCCGGGTCGGTGAAGCTTTCTTT.